The 32 T cell receptor beta chains below all came from one sample that was sequenced in a study of T cell clonality in common variable immunodeficiency. Sequencing used immunoSEQ multiplex PCR; TCRdb keeps in-frame clones, though not all of them. The data show under 45,000 clones, with none appearing a single time. The specimen was peripheral blood mononuclear cells. Receptor source: a person between 18 and 75 years old in good health.

This clone was observed at least ten times. The sequenced fragment ends 3 residues before the CDR3 boundary, so the rest is inferred from the germline J gene. The chain is built from TRBV11-3 and TRBJ2-5; D call uncertain. Germline V gene sequence: CDR1 SGHNT, CDR2 YENEEA. Trimming shortened V by 3 bases and J by 4 bases, and 15 bases separated the two germline ends. The length of the CDR3 is 15 residues. The CDR3 loop reads CASSFTTAERETQYF. The part of the CDR3 DNA that was read is TGTGCCAGCAGCTTTACAACCGCGGAAAGAGAGACC. Drawing the rest from reference TRBV11-3 and TRBJ2-5, the complete variable domain is EAGVVQSPRYKIIEKKQPVAFWCNPISGHNTLYWYLQNLGQGPELLIRYENEEAVDDSQLPKDRFSAERLKGVDSTLKIQPAELGDSAVYLCASSFTTAERETQYFGPGTRLLVL.

There are many counts of this clone. The read is 3 residues too short to cover the CDR3 end, so that end is filled in from the germline J gene. The chain is built from TRBV11-2 and TRBJ2-5, with 11 nucleotides matching TRBD1. CDR1 and CDR2 (germline): SGHAT, FQNNGV. This CDR3 has 15 amino acids. V was clipped by 5 bases and J by 5 bases; unmatched bases: 7. CDR3 DNA (partial): TGTGCCAGCAGCCCAGGGACAGGGGGACGGGAGACC. Encoded protein: CASSPGTGGRET. The entire CDR3 sequence reads CASSPGTGGRETQYF.

This clone was observed at least ten times. The DNA ends 3 residues before the CDR3 does, and the rest of the CDR3 is filled in from the germline J gene. V gene TRBV20-1 combines with J gene TRBJ2-1; 7 bases map to TRBD2. The CDR3 runs to 11 residues. CDR1 is DFQATT and CDR2 is SNEGSKA in the germline V gene (reference sequence). V shed 6 bases and J 8 bases; nucleotides not matched to a gene: 4. CDR3 sequence: CSAPSGDEQFF. Partial CDR3 DNA: TGCAGTGCCCCTAGCGGAGATGAG.

This clone was observed many times. The CDR3 extends 3 residues past the end of the read, so its final part is completed from the germline J gene. This sequence joins TRBV20-1 and TRBJ1-4; TRBD1 aligns across 9 bases. This CDR3 contains 16 residues. The germline CDR1 and CDR2 sequences are DFQATT and SNEGSKA (reference sequence). CDR3 region: CSALRTGATGANVLFF. The CDR3 DNA, read in part, is TGCAGTGCTCTTCGGACAGGGGCCACTGGGGCCAACGTA.

Many counts were recorded for this clone. The CDR3 is cut off 3 residues early in the read; its end comes from the germline J gene. This chain uses TRBV29-1 with TRBJ2-3, with a possible D match to TRBD1 (6 bases). Germline V gene lookup returns CDR1 SQVTM and CDR2 ANQGSEA. This CDR3 spans 13 amino acids. The CDR3 loop reads CSVTGTFQETQYF. CDR3 DNA (partial): TGCAGCGTTACCGGGACATTCCAAGAGACG.

This clone was seen a handful of times. This could be a read error, since a much larger clone is one nucleotide away. The read comes to an end 3 residues before the CDR3 does, leaving the germline J gene to fill in the end. The sample contains more than one DNA sequence encoding this CDR3. The rearrangement uses TRBV19 and TRBJ1-3; TRBD1 matches at 10 bases. The CDR3 has 14 amino acids. Germline CDR1 reads LNHDA; CDR2 reads SQIVND (reference sequence). The CDR3 DNA, read in part, is TGTGCCAGCAGGACAGGGGGAAGTGGAAACACA. This translates into CASRTGGSGNT. The CDR3 reads in full as CASRTGGSGNTIYF.

In its sample, this clone was seen a few times. The read is 3 residues too short to cover the CDR3 end, so that end is filled in from the germline J gene. The chain is built from TRBV7-9 and TRBJ1-2, with a weak D call TRBD1 (6 bases). The CDR3 has 13 residues. CDR1 is SEHNR, CDR2 FQNEAQ, per germline (reference sequence). Incomplete CDR3 DNA: TGTGCCAGCAGCTTAGCTCCAGGGGATACC. It translates to CASSLAPGDT. The whole CDR3 is CASSLAPGDTYTF.

Many counts were recorded for this clone. The read ends 3 residues before the CDR3 terminus; that terminus is restored from the germline J gene. The V and J genes are TRBV5-1 and TRBJ2-1; 9 nucleotides match TRBD2. CDR1 is SGHRS, CDR2 YFSETQ, per germline. This CDR3 contains 14 residues. V trimming: 5 bases; J trimming: 8 bases; junction bases outside the gene matches: 8. The part of the CDR3 DNA that was read is TGCGCCAGCAGTCCAGGACTAGCGCGCGATGAG. Translation gives CASSPGLARDE. The entire CDR3 protein is CASSPGLARDEQFF.

In this sample, this clone turned up many times. The missing CDR3 end, 3 residues past where the read stops, is filled in from the germline J gene. The chain is built from TRBV7-9 and TRBJ2-2; tentatively, D is TRBD2 (5 bases). CDR1 and CDR2 (germline): SEHNR, FQNEAQ (reference sequence). The CDR3 has 14 residues. Deletions cut 2 bases from V and 6 bases from J, with 10 bases between. CDR3 amino acids: CASSLNQEAGELFF. The sequenced part of the CDR3 DNA is TGTGCCAGCAGCTTAAACCAGGAGGCCGGGGAG.

In this sample, this clone turned up many times. The read terminates 3 residues ahead of where the CDR3 ends, so the germline J gene completes it. The chain uses TRBV14 and TRBJ2-7; 9 bases map to TRBD2. The V segment lost 5 bases and the J segment 4 bases; nucleotides outside the gene matches: 9. The germline CDR1 and CDR2 sequences are SGHDN and FVKESK. The CDR3 is 15 residues long. Partial CDR3 DNA: TGTGCCAGCAGCATTACCCTAGCGGGACCTTACGAG. It yields the protein CASSITLAGPYE. The entire CDR3 protein reads CASSITLAGPYEQYF.

This clone was seen repeatedly, ten times or more. The DNA ends 3 residues before the CDR3 does, and the rest of the CDR3 is filled in from the germline J gene. This chain joins TRBV5-6 and TRBJ1-2, with 7 nucleotides matching TRBD1. The germline V gene encodes CDR1 SGHDT and CDR2 YYEEEE. Trimming removed 2 bases from V and 2 bases from J; junction bases left unmatched: 0. CDR3 length: 13 residues. CDR3 DNA (partial): TGTGCCAGCAGCTTACAGGGGAACTATGGC. This sequence encodes CASSLQGNYG. The CDR3 in full is CASSLQGNYGYTF.

This clone was found many times. Sequencing ends 3 residues short of the CDR3 end; the germline J gene provides the rest. The chain carries TRBV30 and TRBJ1-6, with a possible D match to TRBD1 (5 bases). In germline, CDR1 is GTSNPN, CDR2 SVGIG (reference sequence). The V and J ends lost 1 base and 11 bases respectively, with 15 bases between them. The CDR3 has 14 amino acids. The sequenced CDR3 bases are TGTGCCTGGAGTGGAGAGTTGGGAGGGGCACCC. Amino acid sequence: CAWSGELGGAP. The whole CDR3 protein reads CAWSGELGGAPLHF.

This clone was picked up many times. The CDR3 end falls 3 residues outside the read, so it is completed with the germline J gene. The chain combines TRBV30 with TRBJ2-7; D is unresolved. Trimming pared 0 bases from V and 1 base from J, leaving 4 bases between. The CDR3 loop spans 12 amino acids. CDR1 is GTSNPN and CDR2 is SVGIG in the germline V gene (reference sequence). Here the CDR3 reads CAWSVLSYEQYF. The DNA read from the CDR3 is TGTGCCTGGAGTGTCTTGTCCTACGAG.

This clone was observed at least ten times. The read ends 3 residues before the CDR3 terminus; that terminus is restored from the germline J gene. This chain uses TRBV5-1 with TRBJ1-2; D unresolved. This CDR3 comprises 14 residues. V lost 3 bases and J lost 6, with 15 bases in between. Germline V lookup: CDR1 SGHRS, CDR2 YFSETQ. CDR3 residues: CASSSSTVGDGYTF. The CDR3 DNA, read in part, is TGCGCCAGCAGCTCCTCAACAGTAGGAGATGGC.

The sample holds many counts of this clone. The read ends 3 residues early relative to the CDR3; the germline J gene fills the gap. This chain uses TRBV27 with TRBJ1-5; 7 nucleotides line up with TRBD1. Germline-derived CDR1 and CDR2 are MNHEY and SMNVEV (reference sequence). The trim removed 5 bases at V and 1 base at J, leaving 8 bases unmatched. The CDR3 has 16 residues. The CDR3 here is CASSSLGGRSNQPQHF. The part of the CDR3 DNA that was read is TGTGCCAGCAGTAGCCTAGGGGGCAGGAGCAATCAGCCC.

Many counts were recorded for this clone. The CDR3 goes on 3 residues after the read ends, and that part is filled in from the germline J gene. This chain links TRBV6-2 or TRBV6-3 with TRBJ2-2, with unresolved D. Germline loops: CDR1 MNHEY, CDR2 SVGEGT. Between the trimmed V and J ends, which lost 1 base and 4 bases, there was a span of 7 bases. This CDR3 contains 14 residues. The sequenced CDR3 bases are TGTGCCAGCAGTTACTTACAAAGCACCGGGGAG. This sequence encodes CASSYLQSTGE. The whole CDR3 sequence reads CASSYLQSTGELFF.

This clone was observed at least ten times. Sequencing ends 3 residues short of the CDR3 end; the germline J gene provides the rest. The chain employs TRBV10-3 and TRBJ1-2; 7 positions agree with TRBD1. This CDR3 has 14 residues. J gave up 2 bases and V 6 bases, and 6 bases lay outside the gene matches. Germline V gives CDR1 ENHRY, CDR2 SYGVKD. CDR3 residues: CAIRQEGGNYGYTF. The sequenced CDR3 bases are TGTGCCATCAGACAGGAAGGGGGCAACTATGGC.

This clone has at least ten counts. CDR3 residues: CASTPGLEPGEQYF. Incomplete CDR3 DNA: TGCGCCAGCACTCCGGGACTAGAGCCGGGCGAG. This chain connects TRBV10-1 to TRBJ2-7, with 8 nucleotides matching TRBD2. The CDR3 is cut off 3 residues early in the read; its end comes from the germline J gene. Germline V gene lookup returns CDR1 WNHNN and CDR2 SYGVQD (reference sequence). The V and J ends lost 7 bases and 6 bases, in that order; junction bases with no gene match: 11. The CDR3 extends over 14 amino acids.

This clone appeared many times. The sequenced fragment ends 3 residues before the CDR3 boundary, so the rest is inferred from the germline J gene. V gene TRBV18 combines with J gene TRBJ1-1; D may be TRBD1 (5 bases). V lost 3 bases to trimming and J lost 1 base, with 12 bases between them. The CDR3 runs 15 residues. Germline-derived CDR1 and CDR2 are KGHSH and LQKENI. CDR3 residues: CASSPGGGTNTEAFF. The CDR3 DNA, read in part, is TGTGCCAGCTCACCCGGCGGGGGAACGAACACTGAA.

In its sample, this clone was seen many times. The CDR3 end is not reached by the read, which stops 3 residues before it; the germline J gene fills it in. The chain is built from TRBV6-1 and TRBJ1-5, with 7 bases aligning to TRBD1. With 2 bases clipped from V and 0 bases from J, the junction kept 10 bases outside the gene matches. Germline loops: CDR1 MNHNS, CDR2 SASEGT. The length of the CDR3 is 18 residues. Partial CDR3 DNA: TGTGCCAGCAGTGAATGGGGGGACAGCCCCTATAGCAATCAGCCC. It translates to CASSEWGDSPYSNQP. The entire CDR3 reads CASSEWGDSPYSNQPQHF.

This clone was found many times. The CDR3 is cut off 3 residues early in the read; its end comes from the germline J gene. The chain has TRBV6-2 or TRBV6-3 and TRBJ2-3, with TRBD2 identical over 8 bases. This CDR3 region has 14 residues. Germline CDR1 is MNHEY and CDR2 is SVGEGT. With 10 bases clipped from V and 2 bases from J, the junction kept 8 bases outside the gene matches. CDR3 sequence: CATSKTSDTDTQYF. Incomplete CDR3 DNA: TGTGCCACCTCAAAGACTAGCGACACAGATACG.

Points on this clone: The CDR3 end is not reached by the read, which stops 3 residues before it; the germline J gene fills it in. This chain links TRBV11-2 with TRBJ2-5, with 7 positions matching TRBD2. Trimming took 1 base from V and 2 from J; bases not matched to a gene: 1. Looked up from germline, CDR1 is SGHAT and CDR2 is FQNNGV. The CDR3 totals 14 residues. The CDR3 sequence is CASSLGLAQETQYF. Partial CDR3 DNA: TGTGCCAGCAGCTTAGGACTAGCACAAGAGACC. The full variable domain, its missing parts supplied by reference TRBV11-2 and TRBJ2-5, is EAGVAQSPRYKIIEKRQSVAFWCNPISGHATLYWYQQILGQGPKLLIQFQNNGVVDDSQLPKDRFSAERLKGVDSTLKIQPAKLEDSAVYLCASSLGLAQETQYFGPGTRLLVL.

This clone was picked up many times. Read sequence stops 3 residues before the CDR3 end, and the germline J gene provides the missing end. The chain combines TRBV6-1 with TRBJ2-5, with TRBD2 matching 11 bases. The junction had 7 bases not matched to a gene; V was cut back by 0 bases and J by 1 base. Germline V gene sequence: CDR1 MNHNS, CDR2 SASEGT. The CDR3 covers 18 residues. The CDR3 DNA, read in part, is TGTGCCAGCAGTGAAGCCCGGACTAGCGGGTCGTCCCAAGAGACC. It specifies CASSEARTSGSSQET. The CDR3 in full is CASSEARTSGSSQETQYF.

This clone was observed many times. Sequencing ends 3 residues short of the CDR3 end; the germline J gene provides the rest. The chain links TRBV10-1 to TRBJ2-7, with unresolved D. This CDR3 is 15 amino acids long. V was shortened by 2 bases and J by 1 base, with 12 bases between the two germline ends. Germline V gene lookup returns CDR1 WNHNN and CDR2 SYGVQD (reference sequence). The CDR3 sequence is CASSERALPSYEQYF. CDR3 bases read: TGCGCCAGCAGTGAGAGGGCCCTACCATCCTACGAG.

Note on this clone: The read ends 3 residues shy of where the CDR3 ends; the end is completed using the germline J gene. This chain joins TRBV18 and TRBJ1-3; 9 bases line up with TRBD1. Trimming cost V 3 bases and J 4 bases; bases outside gene matches: 10. The CDR3 is 17 residues long. Per the germline V gene, CDR1 is KGHSH and CDR2 is LQKENI. This CDR3 reads CASSPDSGTGKGNTIYF. The CDR3 DNA, read in part, is TGTGCCAGCTCACCCGATTCCGGGACAGGGAAAGGAAACACC.

In this sample, this clone turned up many times. The read finishes 3 residues shy of the CDR3 end, and the germline J gene is used to complete it. This chain connects TRBV18 to TRBJ2-7; 9 bases line up with TRBD1. This CDR3 contains 14 residues. V dropped 3 bases and J dropped 6; count of bases not matched to a gene: 6. CDR1 KGHSH and CDR2 LQKENI come from the germline V gene. The CDR3: CASSPGQGVPEQYF. Incomplete CDR3 DNA: TGTGCCAGCTCACCGGGACAGGGAGTACCCGAG.

This clone has a count of ten or more. The read terminates 3 residues ahead of where the CDR3 ends, so the germline J gene completes it. The chain employs TRBV7-8 and TRBJ2-7; tentative D call: TRBD1 (6 bases). Germline assignment: CDR1 SGHVS and CDR2 FQNEAQ. The CDR3 has 14 amino acids. V gave up 6 bases and J gave up 4 bases, with 16 bases separating them. The chain's CDR3 is CASSSQGSGYEQYF. Partial CDR3 DNA: TGTGCCAGCAGTTCTCAGGGGAGTGGGTACGAG.

This clone was seen many times. Coverage ceases 3 residues before the CDR3 finishes, and the germline J gene fills in the end. This chain connects TRBV5-1 to TRBJ2-2; possibly TRBD1 for D (6 bases). The CDR3 spans 16 residues. Trimming removed 0 bases at V and 2 bases at J, with 11 bases between. The V gene's germline CDR1 is SGHRS and CDR2 YFSETQ. CDR3 bases read: TGCGCCAGCAGCTTGGGACAGGCCACCAACACCGGGGAG. Translation gives CASSLGQATNTGE. In full, the CDR3 is CASSLGQATNTGELFF.

The DNA read from the CDR3 is TGTGCCAGCAGCGATAGACAGGGGGGCGAC. It yields the protein CASSDRQGGD. The CDR3 in its entirety is CASSDRQGGDYTF. The gene calls are TRBV7-9 and TRBJ1-2, with TRBD1 matching over 9 bases. The read comes to an end 3 residues before the CDR3 does, leaving the germline J gene to fill in the end. The CDR3 extends over 13 amino acids. The germline V gene encodes CDR1 SEHNR and CDR2 FQNEAQ (reference sequence).

This clone was counted many times. The CDR3 end falls 3 residues outside the read, so it is completed with the germline J gene. The same CDR3 also results from other DNA sequences found in this sample. The genes are TRBV5-1 and TRBJ2-2; D might be TRBD2 (7 bases). V dropped 4 bases and J dropped 2 bases, with 15 bases sitting between them. The CDR3 length is 16 residues. The germline CDR1 and CDR2 sequences are SGHRS and YFSETQ. CDR3 DNA, as far as it was read: TGCGCCAGCAGCCCTAGGGGGGGGCCTAACACCGGGGAG. This codes for CASSPRGGPNTGE. The full CDR3 protein is CASSPRGGPNTGELFF.

This clone was seen ten or more times. The CDR3 is cut off 3 residues early in the read; its end comes from the germline J gene. The chain combines TRBV30 with TRBJ2-2; 9 nucleotides match TRBD2. After removal of 2 bases from V and 6 bases from J, the junction contained 1 base not matched to a gene. CDR1 is GTSNPN, CDR2 SVGIG, per germline (reference sequence). The CDR3 extends over 13 amino acids. Partial CDR3 DNA: TGTGCCTGGAGTAGGACTAGCGCCGGGGAG. Its translation: CAWSRTSAGE. From start to end, the CDR3 is CAWSRTSAGELFF.

This clone has at least ten counts. The read terminates 3 residues ahead of where the CDR3 ends, so the germline J gene completes it. The chain joins TRBV29-1 to TRBJ1-1; 10 bases fit TRBD1. With 7 bases clipped from V and 7 bases from J, the junction kept 6 bases outside the gene matches. This CDR3 spans 12 amino acids. Germline V CDR1 and CDR2: SQVTM, ANQGSEA. The DNA read from the CDR3 is TGCAGCGGGTCCCGGGACAGGGGTGAA. The encoded protein is CSGSRDRGE. The whole CDR3 sequence reads CSGSRDRGEAFF.